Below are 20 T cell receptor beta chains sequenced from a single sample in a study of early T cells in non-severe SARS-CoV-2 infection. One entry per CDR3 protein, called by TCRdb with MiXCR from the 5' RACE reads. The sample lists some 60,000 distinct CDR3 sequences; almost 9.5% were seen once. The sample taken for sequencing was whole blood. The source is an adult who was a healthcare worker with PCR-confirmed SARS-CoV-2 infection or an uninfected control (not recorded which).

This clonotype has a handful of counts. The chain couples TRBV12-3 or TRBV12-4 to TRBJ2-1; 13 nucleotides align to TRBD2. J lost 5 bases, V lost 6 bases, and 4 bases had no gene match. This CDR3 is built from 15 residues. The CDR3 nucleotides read TGTGCCAGCAGCCACGGGACTAGCGGGAACAATGAGCAGTTCTTC. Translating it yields CASSHGTSGNNEQFF.

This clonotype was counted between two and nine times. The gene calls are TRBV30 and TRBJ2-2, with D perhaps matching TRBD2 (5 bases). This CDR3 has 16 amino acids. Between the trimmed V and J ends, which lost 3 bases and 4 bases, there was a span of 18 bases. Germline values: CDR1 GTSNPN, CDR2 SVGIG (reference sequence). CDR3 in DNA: TGTGCCTGGAGACGCGCTCTCCCACGGGGCACCGGGGAGCTGTTTTTT. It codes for CAWRRALPRGTGELFF.

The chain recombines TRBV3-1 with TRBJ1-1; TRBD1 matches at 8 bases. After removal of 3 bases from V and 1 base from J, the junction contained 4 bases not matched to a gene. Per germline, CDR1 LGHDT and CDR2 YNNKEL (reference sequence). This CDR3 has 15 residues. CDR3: CASSHWDRKNTEAFF. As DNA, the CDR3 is TGTGCCAGCAGCCATTGGGACAGGAAGAACACTGAAGCTTTCTTT.

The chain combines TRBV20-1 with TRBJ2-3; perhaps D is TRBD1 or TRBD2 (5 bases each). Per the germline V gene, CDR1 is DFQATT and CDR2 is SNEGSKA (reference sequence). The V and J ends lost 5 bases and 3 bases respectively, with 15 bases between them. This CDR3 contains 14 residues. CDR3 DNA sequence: TGCAGTGCTGTTGAGGGGCATGGGACAGATACGCAGTATTTT. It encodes CSAVEGHGTDTQYF.

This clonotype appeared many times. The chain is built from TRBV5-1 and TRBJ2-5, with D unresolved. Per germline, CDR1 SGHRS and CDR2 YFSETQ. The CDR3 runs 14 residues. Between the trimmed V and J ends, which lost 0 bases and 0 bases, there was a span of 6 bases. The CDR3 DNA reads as TGCGCCAGCAGCTTGGAAGCGTACCAAGAGACCCAGTACTTC. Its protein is CASSLEAYQETQYF.

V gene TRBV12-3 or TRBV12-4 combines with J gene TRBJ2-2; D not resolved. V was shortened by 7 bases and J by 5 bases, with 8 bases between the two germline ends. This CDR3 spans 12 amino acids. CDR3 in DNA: TGTGCCAGCACCTCAGGAACCGGGGAGCTGTTTTTT. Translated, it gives CASTSGTGELFF.

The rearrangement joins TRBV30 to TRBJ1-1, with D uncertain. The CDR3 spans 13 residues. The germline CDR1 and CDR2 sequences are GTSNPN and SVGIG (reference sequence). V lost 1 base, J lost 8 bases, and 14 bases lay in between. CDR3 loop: CAWSDTRVTEAFF. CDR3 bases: TGTGCCTGGAGTGACACAAGGGTAACCGAAGCTTTCTTT.

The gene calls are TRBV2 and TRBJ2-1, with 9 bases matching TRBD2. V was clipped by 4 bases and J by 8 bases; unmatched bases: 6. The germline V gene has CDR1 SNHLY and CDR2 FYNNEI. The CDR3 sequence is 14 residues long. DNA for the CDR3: TGTGCCAGCAGTGCAAGCGGGGGGACGTATGAGCAGTTCTTC. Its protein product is CASSASGGTYEQFF.

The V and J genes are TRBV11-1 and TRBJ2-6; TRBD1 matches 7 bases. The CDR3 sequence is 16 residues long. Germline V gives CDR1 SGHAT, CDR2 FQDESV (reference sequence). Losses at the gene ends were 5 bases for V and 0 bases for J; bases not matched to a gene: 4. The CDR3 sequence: CASSRQGFSGANVLTF. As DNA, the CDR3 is TGTGCCAGCAGCCGACAGGGCTTCTCTGGGGCCAACGTCCTGACTTTC.

The CDR3 loop is CSARGRISNQPQHF. CDR3 nucleotide sequence: TGCAGTGCTAGAGGGCGGATTAGCAATCAGCCCCAGCATTTT. The V and J genes are TRBV20-1 and TRBJ1-5; D gene unclear. Trimming took 1 base from V and 0 from J, leaving 7 bases between them. The CDR3 runs 14 residues. CDR1 is DFQATT and CDR2 is SNEGSKA in the germline V gene (reference sequence).

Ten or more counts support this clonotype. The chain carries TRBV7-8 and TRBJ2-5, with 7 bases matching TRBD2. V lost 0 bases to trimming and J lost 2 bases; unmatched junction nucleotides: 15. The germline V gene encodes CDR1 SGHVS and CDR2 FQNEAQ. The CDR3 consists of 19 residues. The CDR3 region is CASSLAPASGGGPQETQYF. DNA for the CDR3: TGTGCCAGCAGCTTAGCCCCGGCTAGCGGCGGGGGACCGCAAGAGACCCAGTACTTC.

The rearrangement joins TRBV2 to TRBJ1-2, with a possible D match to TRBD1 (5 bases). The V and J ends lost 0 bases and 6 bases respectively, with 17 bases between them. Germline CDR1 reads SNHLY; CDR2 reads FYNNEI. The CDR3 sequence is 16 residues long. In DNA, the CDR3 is TGTGCCAGCAGTGAAGCGGGGAGGGACGATCCAGATGGCTACACCTTC. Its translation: CASSEAGRDDPDGYTF. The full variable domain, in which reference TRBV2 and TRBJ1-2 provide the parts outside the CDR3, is EPEVTQTPSHQVTQMGQEVILRCVPISNHLYFYWYRQILGQKVEFLVSFYNNEISEKSEIFDDQFSVERPDGSNFTLKIRSTKLEDSAMYFCASSEAGRDDPDGYTFGSGTRLTVV.

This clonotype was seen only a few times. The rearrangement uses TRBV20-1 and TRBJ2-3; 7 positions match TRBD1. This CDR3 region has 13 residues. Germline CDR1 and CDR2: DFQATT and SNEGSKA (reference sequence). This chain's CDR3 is CAQETGSTDTQYF. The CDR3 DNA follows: TGCGCGCAAGAGACAGGGTCCACAGATACGCAGTATTTT.

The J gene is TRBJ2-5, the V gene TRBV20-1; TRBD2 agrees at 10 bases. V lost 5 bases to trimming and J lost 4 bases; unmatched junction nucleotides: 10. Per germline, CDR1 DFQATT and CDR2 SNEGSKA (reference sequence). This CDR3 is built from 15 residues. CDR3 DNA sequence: TGCAGTGCTCCCCAGCGGGGGGGCCCGGGAGAGACCCAGTACTTC. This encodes CSAPQRGGPGETQYF.

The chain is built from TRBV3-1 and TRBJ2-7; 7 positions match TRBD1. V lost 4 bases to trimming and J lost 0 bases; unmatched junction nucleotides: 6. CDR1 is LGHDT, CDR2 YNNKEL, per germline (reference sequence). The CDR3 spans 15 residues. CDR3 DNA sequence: TGTGCCAGCAGCCCTGGACAGGAGACCTCCTACGAGCAGTACGTC. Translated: CASSPGQETSYEQYV.

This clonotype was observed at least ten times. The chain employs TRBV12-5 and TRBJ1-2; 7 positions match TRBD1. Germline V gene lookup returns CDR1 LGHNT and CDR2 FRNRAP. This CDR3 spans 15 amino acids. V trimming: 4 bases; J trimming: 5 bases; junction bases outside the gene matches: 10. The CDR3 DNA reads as TGTGCTAGTGGTTCTTCCCTGACAGGGACATATGGCTACACCTTC. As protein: CASGSSLTGTYGYTF.

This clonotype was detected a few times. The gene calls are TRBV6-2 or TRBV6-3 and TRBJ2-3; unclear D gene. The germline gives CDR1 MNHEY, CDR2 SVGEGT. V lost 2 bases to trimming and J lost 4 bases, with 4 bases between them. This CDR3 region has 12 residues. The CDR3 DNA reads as TGTGCCAGCAGTTACAGAGCAGATACGCAGTATTTT. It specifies CASSYRADTQYF.

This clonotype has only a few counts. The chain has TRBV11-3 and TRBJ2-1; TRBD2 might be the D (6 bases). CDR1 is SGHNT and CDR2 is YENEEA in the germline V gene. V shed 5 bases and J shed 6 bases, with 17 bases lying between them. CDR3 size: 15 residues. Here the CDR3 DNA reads TGTGCCAGCAGCGCCGGGACTGCGGCGGCCAATGAGCAGTTCTTC. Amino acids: CASSAGTAAANEQFF.

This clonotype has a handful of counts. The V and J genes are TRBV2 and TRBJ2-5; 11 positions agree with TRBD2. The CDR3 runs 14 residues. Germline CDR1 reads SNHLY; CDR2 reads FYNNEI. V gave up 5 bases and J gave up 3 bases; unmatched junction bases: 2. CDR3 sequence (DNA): TGTGCCAGCAGTCTACTAGCGGGGGAAGAGACCCAGTACTTC. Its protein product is CASSLLAGEETQYF.

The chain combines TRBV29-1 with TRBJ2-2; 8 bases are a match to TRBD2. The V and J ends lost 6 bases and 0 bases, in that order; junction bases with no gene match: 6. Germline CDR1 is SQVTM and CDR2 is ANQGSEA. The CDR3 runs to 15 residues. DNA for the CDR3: TGCAGCGTGCGACTAGCGAATACGAACACCGGGGAGCTGTTTTTT. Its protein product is CSVRLANTNTGELFF.